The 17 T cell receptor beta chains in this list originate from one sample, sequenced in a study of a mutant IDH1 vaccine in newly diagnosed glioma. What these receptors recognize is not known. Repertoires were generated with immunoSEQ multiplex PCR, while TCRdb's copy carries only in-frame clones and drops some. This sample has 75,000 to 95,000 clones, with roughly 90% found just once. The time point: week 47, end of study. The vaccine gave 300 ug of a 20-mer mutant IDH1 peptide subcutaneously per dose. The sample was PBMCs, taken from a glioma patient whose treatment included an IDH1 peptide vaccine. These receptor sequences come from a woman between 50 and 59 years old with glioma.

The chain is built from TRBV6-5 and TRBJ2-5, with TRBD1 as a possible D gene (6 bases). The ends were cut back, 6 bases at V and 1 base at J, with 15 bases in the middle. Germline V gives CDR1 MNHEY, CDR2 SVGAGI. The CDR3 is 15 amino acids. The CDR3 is CASSPGQLIQETQYF. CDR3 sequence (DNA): TGTGCCAGCAGCCCAGGACAGTTAATCCAAGAGACCCAGTACTTC.

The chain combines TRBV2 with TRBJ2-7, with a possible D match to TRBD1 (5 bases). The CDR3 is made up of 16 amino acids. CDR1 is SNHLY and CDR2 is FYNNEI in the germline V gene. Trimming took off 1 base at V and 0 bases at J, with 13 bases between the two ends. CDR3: CASSEETAKSSYEQYF. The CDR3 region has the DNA TGTGCCAGCAGTGAAGAGACAGCGAAGAGCTCCTACGAGCAGTACTTC.

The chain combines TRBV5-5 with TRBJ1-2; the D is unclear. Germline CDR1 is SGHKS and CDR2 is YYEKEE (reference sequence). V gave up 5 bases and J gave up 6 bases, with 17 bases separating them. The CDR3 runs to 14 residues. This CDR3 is CASSLPGFVDGYTF. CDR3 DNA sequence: TGTGCCAGCAGTTTGCCAGGATTCGTGGATGGCTACACCTTC.

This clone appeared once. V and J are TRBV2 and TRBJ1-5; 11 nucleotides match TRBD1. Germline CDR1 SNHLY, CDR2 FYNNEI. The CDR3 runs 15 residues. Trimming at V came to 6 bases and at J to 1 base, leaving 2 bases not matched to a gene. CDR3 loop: CASRGDRGSNQPQHF. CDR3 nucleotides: TGTGCCAGCAGGGGGGACAGGGGGAGCAATCAGCCCCAGCATTTT.

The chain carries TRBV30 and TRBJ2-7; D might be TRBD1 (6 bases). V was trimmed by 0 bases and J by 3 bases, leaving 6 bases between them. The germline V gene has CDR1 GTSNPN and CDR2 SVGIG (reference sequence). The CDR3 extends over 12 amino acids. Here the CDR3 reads CAWSVQGYEQYF. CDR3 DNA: TGTGCCTGGAGTGTACAGGGCTACGAGCAGTACTTC.

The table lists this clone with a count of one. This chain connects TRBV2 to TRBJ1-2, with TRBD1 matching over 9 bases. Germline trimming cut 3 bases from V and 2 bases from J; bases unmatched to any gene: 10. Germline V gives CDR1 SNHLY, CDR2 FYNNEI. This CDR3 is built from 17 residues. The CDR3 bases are TGTGCCAGCAGTGAGGAATTCCTAGGACAGGGGAACTATGGCTACACCTTC. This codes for CASSEEFLGQGNYGYTF. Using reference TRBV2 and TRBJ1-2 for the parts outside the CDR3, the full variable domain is EPEVTQTPSHQVTQMGQEVILRCVPISNHLYFYWYRQILGQKVEFLVSFYNNEISEKSEIFDDQFSVERPDGSNFTLKIRSTKLEDSAMYFCASSEEFLGQGNYGYTFGSGTRLTVV.

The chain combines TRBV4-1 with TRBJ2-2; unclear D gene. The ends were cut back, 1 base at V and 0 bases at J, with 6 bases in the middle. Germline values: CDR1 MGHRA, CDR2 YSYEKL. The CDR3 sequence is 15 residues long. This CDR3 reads CASSQGLPNTGELFF. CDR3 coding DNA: TGCGCCAGCAGCCAAGGACTTCCGAACACCGGGGAGCTGTTTTTT.

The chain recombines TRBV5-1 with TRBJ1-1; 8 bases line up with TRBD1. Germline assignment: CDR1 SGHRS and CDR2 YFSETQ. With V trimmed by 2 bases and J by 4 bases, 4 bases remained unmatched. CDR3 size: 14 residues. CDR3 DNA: TGCGCCAGCAGCTTCAGGGGGCAAGGCACTGAAGCTTTCTTT. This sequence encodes CASSFRGQGTEAFF. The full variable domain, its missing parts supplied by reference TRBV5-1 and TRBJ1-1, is KAGVTQTPRYLIKTRGQQVTLSCSPISGHRSVSWYQQTPGQGLQFLFEYFSETQRNKGNFPGRFSGRQFSNSRSEMNVSTLELGDSALYLCASSFRGQGTEAFFGQGTRLTVV.

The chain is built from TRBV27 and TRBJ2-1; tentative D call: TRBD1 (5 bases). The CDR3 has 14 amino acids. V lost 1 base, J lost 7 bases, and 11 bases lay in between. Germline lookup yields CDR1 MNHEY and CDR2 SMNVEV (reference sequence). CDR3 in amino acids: CASSLLPGKNEQFF. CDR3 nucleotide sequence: TGTGCCAGCAGTTTATTGCCAGGGAAGAATGAGCAGTTCTTC.

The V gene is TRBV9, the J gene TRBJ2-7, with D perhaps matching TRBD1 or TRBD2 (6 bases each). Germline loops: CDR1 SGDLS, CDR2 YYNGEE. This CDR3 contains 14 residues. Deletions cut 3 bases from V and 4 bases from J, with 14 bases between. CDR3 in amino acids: CASSAGDNPYEQYF. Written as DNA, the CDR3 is TGTGCCAGCAGCGCGGGGGACAATCCGTACGAGCAGTACTTC.

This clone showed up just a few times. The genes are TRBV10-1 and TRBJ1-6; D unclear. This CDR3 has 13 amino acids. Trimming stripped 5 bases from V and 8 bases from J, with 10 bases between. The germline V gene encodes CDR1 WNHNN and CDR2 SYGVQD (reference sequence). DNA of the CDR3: TGCGCCAGCAGTCCGGAGAACGATTCACCCCTCCACTTT. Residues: CASSPENDSPLHF.

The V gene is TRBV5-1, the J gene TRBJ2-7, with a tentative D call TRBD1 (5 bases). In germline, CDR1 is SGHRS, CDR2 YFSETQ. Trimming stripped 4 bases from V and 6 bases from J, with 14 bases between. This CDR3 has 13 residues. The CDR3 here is CASSLDSAREQYF. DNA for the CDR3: TGCGCCAGCAGCCTCGACAGCGCCCGCGAGCAGTACTTC.

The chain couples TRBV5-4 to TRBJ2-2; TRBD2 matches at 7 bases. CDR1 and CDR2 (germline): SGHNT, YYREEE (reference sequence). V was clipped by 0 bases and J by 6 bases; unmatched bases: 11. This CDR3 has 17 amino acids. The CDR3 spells CASSLAPPREMAGELFF. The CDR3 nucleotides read TGTGCCAGCAGCTTGGCCCCACCGCGGGAGATGGCCGGGGAGCTGTTTTTT.

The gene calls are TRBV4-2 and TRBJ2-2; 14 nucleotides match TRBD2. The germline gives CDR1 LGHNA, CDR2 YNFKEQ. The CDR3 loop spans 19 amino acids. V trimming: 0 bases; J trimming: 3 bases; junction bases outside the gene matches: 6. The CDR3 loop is CASSQESGTSGRYTGELFF. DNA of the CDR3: TGTGCCAGCAGCCAAGAATCCGGGACTAGCGGGAGATACACCGGGGAGCTGTTTTTT.

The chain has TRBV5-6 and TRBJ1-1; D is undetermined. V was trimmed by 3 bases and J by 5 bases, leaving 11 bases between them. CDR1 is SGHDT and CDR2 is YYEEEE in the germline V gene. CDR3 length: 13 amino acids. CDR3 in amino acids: CASSSRGGTEAFF. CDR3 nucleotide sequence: TGTGCCAGCAGCTCGCGGGGAGGAACTGAAGCTTTCTTT.

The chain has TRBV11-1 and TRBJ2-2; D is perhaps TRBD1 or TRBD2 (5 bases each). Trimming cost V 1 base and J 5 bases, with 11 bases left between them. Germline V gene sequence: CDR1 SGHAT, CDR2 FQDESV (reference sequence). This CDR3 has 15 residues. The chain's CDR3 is CASSLVGVRTGELFF. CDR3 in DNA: TGTGCCAGCAGCTTAGTGGGGGTTCGGACCGGGGAGCTGTTTTTT. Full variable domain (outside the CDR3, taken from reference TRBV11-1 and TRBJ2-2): EAEVAQSPRYKITEKSQAVAFWCDPISGHATLYWYRQILGQGPELLVQFQDESVVDDSQLPKDRFSAERLKGVDSTLKIQPAELGDSAMYLCASSLVGVRTGELFFGEGSRLTVL.

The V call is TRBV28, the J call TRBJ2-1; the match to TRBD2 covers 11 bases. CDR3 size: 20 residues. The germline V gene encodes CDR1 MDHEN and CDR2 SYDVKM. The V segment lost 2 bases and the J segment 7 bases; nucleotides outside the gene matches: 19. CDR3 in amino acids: CASSLEDEGLSGRAWNEQFF. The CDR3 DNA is TGTGCCAGCAGTTTAGAAGACGAAGGGCTTAGCGGGAGGGCCTGGAATGAGCAGTTCTTC.